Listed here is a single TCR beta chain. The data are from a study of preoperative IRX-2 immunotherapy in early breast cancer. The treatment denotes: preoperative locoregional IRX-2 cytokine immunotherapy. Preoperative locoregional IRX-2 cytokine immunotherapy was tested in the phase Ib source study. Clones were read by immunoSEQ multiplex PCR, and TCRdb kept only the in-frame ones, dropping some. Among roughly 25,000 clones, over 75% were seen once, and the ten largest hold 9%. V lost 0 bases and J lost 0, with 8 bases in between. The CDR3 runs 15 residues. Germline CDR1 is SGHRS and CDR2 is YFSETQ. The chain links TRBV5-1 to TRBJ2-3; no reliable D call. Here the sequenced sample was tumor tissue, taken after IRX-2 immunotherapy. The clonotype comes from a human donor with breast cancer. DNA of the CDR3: TGCGCCAGCAGCTTGGTGGGTGCTAGCACAGATACGCAGTATTTT. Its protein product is CASSLVGASTDTQYF.